These 3 T cell receptor beta chains came from one sample sequenced in a study of T cell responses to AZD1222 COVID-19 vaccine. Sequenced by immunoSEQ multiplex PCR; TCRdb stores in-frame clones only, minus some. This table has about 100,000 clones, more than 75% appearing once. The sample was peripheral blood, taken on day 0 of AZD1222 vaccination. These receptors were obtained from an adult in good health.

The chain links TRBV12-3 or TRBV12-4 to TRBJ1-1; D is unclear. This CDR3 comprises 11 residues. V was pared by 6 bases and J by 6 bases, with 8 bases between. Here the CDR3 reads CASSLGPEAFF. DNA for the CDR3: TGTGCCAGCAGCCTCGGACCTGAAGCTTTCTTT.

V is TRBV6-4 and J is TRBJ2-1; 10 positions agree with TRBD2. The trim removed 0 bases at V and 9 bases at J, leaving 5 bases unmatched. Germline loops: CDR1 MRHNA, CDR2 SNTAGT. The CDR3 consists of 15 residues. The CDR3 coding sequence is TGTGCCAGCAGTGACTCAGCGGGGGGGCTCAGTGAGCAGTTCTTC. Translating gives CASSDSAGGLSEQFF.

The rearrangement joins TRBV3-1 (or the pseudogene TRBV3-2) to TRBJ2-7; D is unresolved. Trimming shortened V by 0 bases and J by 8 bases, and 8 bases separated the two germline ends. CDR3 length equals 12 residues. Germline V gene lookup returns CDR1 LGHDT and CDR2 YNNKEL (reference sequence). The CDR3 DNA follows: TGTGCCAGCAGCCAAGAGCCACACCAGCAGTACTTC. Its protein is CASSQEPHQQYF.